The rows below give T cell receptor beta chains drawn from one sample of a study of cytomegalovirus exposure and HLA in healthy donors. Some clones are missing from TCRdb's copy, which holds only in-frame ones; the method was immunoSEQ multiplex PCR. The table includes some 150,000 clones, around 75% detected once. Sequenced: PBMCs. The receptors were sampled from a human donor in good health. Each CDR3 is given with its conserved first and last residue. The order of the fields is J gene, V gene, D gene, clone size, CDR3 DNA, CDR3 protein. A D gene is named only where the DNA matches it firmly. The listing skips clone size in some rows; elsewhere it reads once, few, many or a size class.

J gene: TRBJ1-1
V gene: TRBV19
D gene: TRBD1
clone size: few
CDR3 DNA: TGTGCCAGTAGGGACAGGACGACTGAAGCTTTCTTT
CDR3 protein: CASRDRTTEAFF

J gene: TRBJ2-7
V gene: TRBV10-1
D gene: .
clone size: .
CDR3 DNA: TGCGCCAGCAGTCAGGGACAACCCTACGAGCAGTACTTC
CDR3 protein: CASSQGQPYEQYF

J gene: TRBJ1-2
V gene: TRBV9
D gene: .
clone size: .
CDR3 DNA: TGTGCCAGCAGCGTAGCCGCACAGGGCATAAACGGCTACACCTTC
CDR3 protein: CASSVAAQGINGYTF

J gene: TRBJ1-5
V gene: TRBV28
D gene: .
clone size: few
CDR3 DNA: TGTGCCAGCAGTTTGTGGGTGGGGTCGGGGAGGCAGCCCCAGCATTTT
CDR3 protein: CASSLWVGSGRQPQHF

J gene: TRBJ2-1
V gene: TRBV9
D gene: TRBD2
clone size: once
CDR3 DNA: TGTGCCAGCAGCGTAGGGGGCGGGAGGGCCACGGGGGACAATGAGCAGTTCTTC
CDR3 protein: CASSVGGGRATGDNEQFF

J gene: TRBJ2-1
V gene: TRBV18
D gene: TRBD1
clone size: .
CDR3 DNA: TGTGCCAGCTCACCTTGGACAGGGGAGGTGGGTGAGCAGTTCTTC
CDR3 protein: CASSPWTGEVGEQFF

J gene: TRBJ1-2
V gene: TRBV30
D gene: .
clone size: .
CDR3 DNA: TGTGCCTGGACCCCTAGCTGGGTACGAGGCTACACCTTC
CDR3 protein: CAWTPSWVRGYTF

J gene: TRBJ2-7
V gene: TRBV29-1
D gene: TRBD2
clone size: few
CDR3 DNA: TGCAGCGTCCTAGGGGGACTAGCGGTGCCCTACGAGCAGTACTTC
CDR3 protein: CSVLGGLAVPYEQYF

J gene: TRBJ1-5
V gene: TRBV7-8
D gene: TRBD1
clone size: .
CDR3 DNA: TGTGCCAGCAGCCGACAGGGGAATCAGCCCCAGCATTTT
CDR3 protein: CASSRQGNQPQHF

J gene: TRBJ1-1
V gene: TRBV30
D gene: .
clone size: .
CDR3 DNA: TGTGCCTGGAGTTTCGGGGTTACTGAAGCTTTCTTT
CDR3 protein: CAWSFGVTEAFF

J gene: TRBJ1-4
V gene: TRBV7-2
D gene: .
clone size: .
CDR3 DNA: TGTGCCAGCAGCTTAAACGAGGATGAAAAACTGTTTTTT
CDR3 protein: CASSLNEDEKLFF

J gene: TRBJ1-5
V gene: TRBV10-3
D gene: .
clone size: .
CDR3 DNA: TGTGCCATCAGTGAGTCGCCGGACAGTGCCAATCAGCCCCAGCATTTT
CDR3 protein: CAISESPDSANQPQHF

J gene: TRBJ2-5
V gene: TRBV20-1
D gene: .
clone size: .
CDR3 DNA: TGCAGTGGGAGGGAGGAAGAGACCCAGTACTTC
CDR3 protein: CSGREEETQYF

J gene: TRBJ1-2
V gene: TRBV7-9
D gene: .
clone size: .
CDR3 DNA: TGTGCCAGCAGCTTAGTCGGCAGGGAATACTATGGCTACACCTTC
CDR3 protein: CASSLVGREYYGYTF

J gene: TRBJ2-3
V gene: TRBV7-9
D gene: TRBD2
clone size: .
CDR3 DNA: TGTGCCAGCAGCTTAGCGAGCGGGAGCGCAGATACGCAGTATTTT
CDR3 protein: CASSLASGSADTQYF

J gene: TRBJ2-1
V gene: TRBV30
D gene: TRBD1
clone size: .
CDR3 DNA: TGTGCCTGGAGAAGTAAGGGACAGGGGGCTGCTGAGCAGTTCTTC
CDR3 protein: CAWRSKGQGAAEQFF

J gene: TRBJ2-2
V gene: TRBV29-1
D gene: .
clone size: .
CDR3 DNA: TGCAGCGCAGAGATCCAGGGTACCGGGGAGCTGTTTTTT
CDR3 protein: CSAEIQGTGELFF

J gene: TRBJ1-2
V gene: TRBV25-1
D gene: TRBD1
clone size: .
CDR3 DNA: TGTGCCAGCAGTGAAGGACAGGGGTATGGCTACACCTTC
CDR3 protein: CASSEGQGYGYTF

J gene: TRBJ2-6
V gene: TRBV4-2
D gene: .
clone size: .
CDR3 DNA: TGTGCCAGCGCGACGGGTGGGGCCAACGTCCTGACTTTC
CDR3 protein: CASATGGANVLTF

J gene: TRBJ2-2
V gene: TRBV5-6
D gene: .
clone size: .
CDR3 DNA: TGTGCCAGCAGCTTGTCTCGCACCGGGGAGCTGTTTTTT
CDR3 protein: CASSLSRTGELFF

J gene: TRBJ2-1
V gene: TRBV14
D gene: .
clone size: few
CDR3 DNA: TGTGCCAGCAGCCAGCCCGGTGGAAGGTTGGGGCGGTCCAATGAGCAGTTCTTC
CDR3 protein: CASSQPGGRLGRSNEQFF

J gene: TRBJ1-4
V gene: TRBV30
D gene: .
clone size: .
CDR3 DNA: TGTGCCTGGAGTGTACAGACAGGCAGCAAACTGTTTTTT
CDR3 protein: CAWSVQTGSKLFF

J gene: TRBJ1-5
V gene: TRBV4-2
D gene: TRBD1
clone size: .
CDR3 DNA: TGTGCCAGCAGCCGCGAGGGGGCGGTTCAGCCCCAGCATTTT
CDR3 protein: CASSREGAVQPQHF

J gene: TRBJ1-1
V gene: TRBV19
D gene: .
clone size: .
CDR3 DNA: TGTGCCAGTAGAGGGAGGAACACTGAAGCTTTCTTT
CDR3 protein: CASRGRNTEAFF

J gene: TRBJ1-1
V gene: TRBV19
D gene: TRBD1
clone size: .
CDR3 DNA: TGTGCCAGTAGTGGGGGACAGAGGAACACTGAAGCTTTCTTT
CDR3 protein: CASSGGQRNTEAFF

J gene: TRBJ1-3
V gene: TRBV28
D gene: .
clone size: .
CDR3 DNA: TGTGCCAGCAGTTTAATTCAGGGACTCTCTGGAAACACCATATATTTT
CDR3 protein: CASSLIQGLSGNTIYF

J gene: TRBJ1-1
V gene: TRBV4-2
D gene: .
clone size: .
CDR3 DNA: TGTGCCAGCAGCCAAGAGCACGATTCCCAGGGCTTTATGGACACTGAAGCTTTCTTT
CDR3 protein: CASSQEHDSQGFMDTEAFF